These 14 T cell receptor beta chains originate from one sample sequenced in a study of CD4 T cells in relation to SARS-CoV-2 and coronaviruses (TCRdb year 2021). CD4+ T cells from unexposed donors were collected before the COVID-19 pandemic (2011-2018). After about 10 days of culture, CD4+ T cells were isolated with the EasySep CD4+ T cell isolation kit. These receptors' targets are unknown. To prepare the library, the immunoSEQ multiplex PCR assay was applied. What TCRdb holds here is the immuneACCESS table cut down to in-frame rearrangements. Part of the clones is not present; checked against another copy, under half of the missing clones reflect an unresolved V gene, and the others are unexplained. The sample has approximately 12,000 clones on record, 70% to 80% of them singletons. The ten largest clones take up around 13% of the sample. The sample consisted of CD4+ T cells from PBMCs, cultured in vitro. Receptors were obtained from a human donor in good health.

The rearrangement joins TRBV3-1 (or the pseudogene TRBV3-2) to TRBJ1-1; TRBD1 matches at 11 bases. In germline, CDR1 is LGHDT, CDR2 YNNKEL (reference sequence). The CDR3 is 15 amino acids. The trim removed 4 bases at V and 6 bases at J, leaving 7 bases unmatched. The CDR3, as DNA: TGTGCCAGCAGCCCTAGGGCGGGACAGGGGGCTGAAGCTTTCTTT. Translating it yields CASSPRAGQGAEAFF.

This clone appeared a few times. The chain has TRBV4-1 and TRBJ1-4, with D perhaps matching TRBD1 (6 bases). Germline CDR1 and CDR2: MGHRA and YSYEKL. Between the trimmed V and J ends, which lost 7 bases and 3 bases, there was a span of 15 bases. The CDR3 spans 15 residues. The CDR3 DNA is TGCGCCAGCAAGCTAGGCGGACAGCCTAATGAAAAACTGTTTTTT. Protein product: CASKLGGQPNEKLFF.

The rearrangement uses TRBV5-1 and TRBJ2-7; TRBD1 is a possible D gene (6 bases). CDR3 length equals 15 residues. Germline assignment: CDR1 SGHRS and CDR2 YFSETQ. V lost 4 bases and J 5 bases, leaving 19 bases between the germline ends. CDR3 protein: CASSPTGFGINEQYF. The CDR3 nucleotides read TGCGCCAGCAGCCCAACAGGGTTCGGGATTAACGAGCAGTACTTC.

The chain is built from TRBV11-2 and TRBJ2-1, with TRBD2 identical over 13 bases. This CDR3 is 17 amino acids long. CDR1 is SGHAT, CDR2 FQNNGV, per germline. The V gene end was trimmed by 0 bases and the J gene end by 7 bases; junction bases not matched to a gene: 6. Written as DNA, the CDR3 is TGTGCCAGCAGCTTAGAAGCCGGGACTAGCGGGGAGAATGAGCAGTTCTTC. Protein product: CASSLEAGTSGENEQFF.

This chain uses TRBV27 with TRBJ1-2, with D hard to call. Trimming removed 10 bases at V and 5 bases at J, with 20 bases between. Per germline, CDR1 MNHEY and CDR2 SMNVEV (reference sequence). The CDR3 totals 14 residues. The CDR3 DNA follows: TGTGCCACCAGGCCCTCTTCGGGCGTTTATGGCTACACCTTC. This gives the protein CATRPSSGVYGYTF.

The chain has TRBV5-1 and TRBJ2-3; 16 bases match TRBD2. Germline V gives CDR1 SGHRS, CDR2 YFSETQ. Trimming cost V 4 bases and J 4 bases; bases outside gene matches: 9. The CDR3 is 18 amino acids. Written as DNA, the CDR3 is TGCGCCAGCAGCAGCTGGAGTGGGACTAGCGGGAGGGCAGATACGCAGTATTTT. Its translation is CASSSWSGTSGRADTQYF.

The count of this clone is one. The gene calls are TRBV14 and TRBJ2-5, with D possibly matching TRBD1 (5 bases). CDR3 length: 14 amino acids. The germline V gene encodes CDR1 SGHDN and CDR2 FVKESK. The V and J ends lost 4 bases and 6 bases respectively, with 15 bases between them. The CDR3 is CASSPHQGVKTQYF. DNA for the CDR3: TGTGCCAGCAGCCCACACCAGGGCGTGAAGACCCAGTACTTC.

The V gene is TRBV6-5, the J gene TRBJ2-7; 8 nucleotides line up with TRBD2. This CDR3 is built from 14 residues. Germline values: CDR1 MNHEY, CDR2 SVGAGI. V gave up 5 bases and J gave up 2 bases; unmatched junction bases: 5. DNA for the CDR3: TGTGCCAGCAGTCGAACTAGCGGTACCTACGAGCAGTACTTC. The encoded protein is CASSRTSGTYEQYF.

CDR3 residues: CASSLRLSGANVLTF. DNA of the CDR3: TGCGCCAGCAGCTTGAGGCTCTCTGGGGCCAACGTCCTGACTTTC. V and J are TRBV5-1 and TRBJ2-6; D is ambiguous. Trimming pared 1 base from V and 0 bases from J, leaving 5 bases between. Germline V gene sequence: CDR1 SGHRS, CDR2 YFSETQ. CDR3 length: 15 amino acids. Full variable domain (missing parts from reference TRBV5-1 and TRBJ2-6): KAGVTQTPRYLIKTRGQQVTLSCSPISGHRSVSWYQQTPGQGLQFLFEYFSETQRNKGNFPGRFSGRQFSNSRSEMNVSTLELGDSALYLCASSLRLSGANVLTFGAGSRLTVL.

This sequence joins TRBV2 and TRBJ1-1, with D unresolved. Trimming cost V 8 bases and J 8 bases, with 21 bases left between them. CDR3 length: 14 amino acids. Germline assignment: CDR1 SNHLY and CDR2 FYNNEI. The CDR3 is CASREGLGGREAFF. Written as DNA, the CDR3 is TGTGCCAGCCGGGAGGGCTTAGGAGGAAGGGAAGCTTTCTTT.

This clone has only one observation. The chain joins TRBV9 to TRBJ2-7; D remains unclear. The germline gives CDR1 SGDLS, CDR2 YYNGEE. Trimming shortened V by 3 bases and J by 3 bases, and 16 bases separated the two germline ends. The CDR3 has 15 amino acids. This chain's CDR3 is CASSADGIKGYEQYF. DNA of the CDR3: TGTGCCAGCAGCGCGGATGGGATAAAAGGCTACGAGCAGTACTTC.

V gene TRBV7-3 combines with J gene TRBJ2-3, with 15 positions matching TRBD2. The length of the CDR3 is 16 residues. V lost 6 bases to trimming and J lost 5 bases; unmatched junction nucleotides: 6. From germline, CDR1 is SGHTA and CDR2 FQGTGA. The CDR3 DNA follows: TGTGCCAGCAGTCAAGGACTAGCGGGAGGGATAGATACGCAGTATTTT. Protein: CASSQGLAGGIDTQYF. Complete variable domain (other parts from reference TRBV7-3 and TRBJ2-3): GAGVSQTPSNKVTEKGKYVELRCDPISGHTALYWYRQSLGQGPEFLIYFQGTGAADDSGLPNDRFFAVRPEGSVSTLKIQRTERGDSAVYLCASSQGLAGGIDTQYFGPGTRLTVL.

The V and J genes are TRBV6-2 or TRBV6-3 and TRBJ1-3; unclear D gene. Trimming stripped 5 bases from V and 7 bases from J, with 12 bases between. The germline V gene encodes CDR1 MNHEY and CDR2 SVGEGT. The length of the CDR3 is 13 residues. CDR3 bases: TGTGCCAGCAGTGACTGGGCTCGGAACACCATATATTTT. Translating it yields CASSDWARNTIYF.

With regard to this clone: One end of the junction does not line up with germline, which may come from a read error. The chain uses TRBV5-6 and TRBJ1-1; D unclear. The CDR3 is made up of 14 amino acids. Looked up from germline, CDR1 is SGHDT and CDR2 is YYEEEE. The CDR3 nucleotides read TGTGCCAACAGCCCGACGCCCAAGACCACTGAAGCTTTCTTT. Translated, it gives CANSPTPKTTEAFF. Complete variable domain (other parts from reference TRBV5-6 and TRBJ1-1): DAGVTQSPTHLIKTRGQQVTLRCSPKSGHDTVSWYQQALGQGPQFIFQYYEEEERQRGNFPDRFSGHQFPNYSSELNVNALLLGDSALYLCANSPTPKTTEAFFGQGTRLTVV.